These T cell receptor beta chains were read from a single sample in a study of breast tumors, draining lymph nodes, adjacent tissues. TCRdb fed the multiplex PCR reads into MiXCR, producing one record per CDR3 protein. This table holds about 89,000 distinct CDR3 sequences, about 27% found once. The sequenced sample consisted of axillary lymph node tissue. The receptors here all came from a female donor with breast cancer. Some clones in this sample may be carry-over from other donors' samples. Both conserved end residues are part of each CDR3. A D gene is named only where the DNA matches it firmly. Clone sizes are given selectively: once, few, many, or a class where the clone is expanded.

d_call	v_call	j_call	clone_size	cdr3_aa	cdr3_nt
TRBD1	TRBV5-4	TRBJ2-7	.	CASSPGTGKFSYEQYF	TGTGCCAGCAGCCCCGGGACAGGGAAATTCTCCTACGAGCAGTACTTC
.	TRBV6-5	TRBJ1-5	many	CASSSVGGYQPQHF	TGTGCCAGCAGCTCTGTCGGGGGCTATCAGCCCCAGCATTTT
.	TRBV11-3	TRBJ2-1	many	CASSLEFAGHNEQFF	TGTGCCAGCAGCTTAGAATTTGCGGGCCACAATGAGCAGTTCTTC
.	TRBV4-1	TRBJ1-3	many	CASSQEVDGNTIYF	TGCGCCAGCAGCCAGGAGGTTGATGGAAACACCATATATTTT
.	TRBV19	TRBJ2-7	many	CASSDRQVNEQYF	TGTGCCAGTAGTGATCGACAGGTTAACGAGCAGTACTTC
.	TRBV6-6	TRBJ1-6	many	CASSVGERGSPLHF	TGTGCCAGCAGCGTTGGGGAAAGGGGGTCACCCCTCCACTTT
.	TRBV5-1	TRBJ2-5	many	CASTGGVMEETQYF	TGCGCCAGCACCGGTGGAGTAATGGAGGAGACCCAGTACTTC
.	TRBV11-2	TRBJ1-1	.	CASSLDLEGFTEAFF	TGTGCCAGCAGCTTAGATCTAGAGGGTTTCACTGAAGCTTTCTTT
TRBD2	TRBV27	TRBJ2-1	many	CASSFGSGGHSSYNEQFF	TGTGCCAGCAGTTTTGGTAGCGGGGGACACTCGTCCTACAATGAGCAGTTCTTC
TRBD2	TRBV7-9	TRBJ2-3	.	CASSLLAGVSTDTQYF	TGTGCCAGCAGCTTACTGGCGGGAGTATCGACAGATACGCAGTATTTT
TRBD2	TRBV7-3	TRBJ2-3	.	CASSSGLAGYTDTQYF	TGTGCCAGCAGCAGCGGACTAGCGGGGTACACAGATACGCAGTATTTT
TRBD1	TRBV19	TRBJ1-1	many	CASNRGGGEAFF	TGTGCCTCGAACAGGGGAGGAGGTGAAGCTTTCTTT
.	TRBV19	TRBJ2-2	many	CASNLARTGELFF	TGTGCCAGTAACCTAGCGCGCACCGGGGAGCTGTTTTTT
.	TRBV7-9	TRBJ2-3	.	CASSLVGATDTQYF	TGTGCCAGCAGCTTAGTTGGGGCAACAGATACGCAGTATTTT
.	TRBV7-3	TRBJ2-6	many	CASSSSGANVLTF	TGTGCCAGCAGCAGCTCTGGGGCCAACGTCCTGACTTTC
TRBD1	TRBV5-1	TRBJ2-1	many	CASSLGHRGYNEQFF	TGCGCCAGCAGCCTGGGCCACAGGGGATACAATGAGCAGTTCTTC
.	TRBV29-1	TRBJ2-1	.	CSVEAGNEQFF	TGCAGCGTTGAGGCGGGCAATGAGCAGTTCTTC
TRBD2	TRBV5-5	TRBJ2-7	.	CASSPGTTGTYEQYF	TGCGCCAGCAGCCCCGGGACTACCGGGACCTACGAGCAGTACTTC
.	TRBV20-1	TRBJ2-3	many	CSASRDISGTPEYF	TGCAGTGCTAGTCGAGATATATCCGGCACCCCTGAGTATTTT
TRBD2	TRBV3-1	TRBJ2-1	few	CASSQRGEQFF	TGTGCCAGCAGTCAGCGGGGTGAGCAGTTCTTC
TRBD2	TRBV12-5	TRBJ2-6	many	CASAPPRAGGLSGANVLTF	TGTGCTAGTGCCCCCCCCCGAGCGGGAGGGCTCTCTGGGGCCAACGTCCTGACTTTC
.	TRBV7-9	TRBJ1-2	many	CASSLVGQPYGYTF	TGTGCCAGCAGCTTAGTAGGACAGCCCTATGGCTACACCTTC
.	TRBV20-1	TRBJ1-1	.	CSANRRHEAFF	TGCAGTGCGAACAGGAGACACGAAGCTTTCTTT
.	TRBV20-1	TRBJ2-7	many	CSASRREQYF	TGCAGTGCTAGCCGGCGCGAGCAGTACTTC
.	TRBV7-3	TRBJ2-1	.	CASSLTHSSVDGQFF	TGTGCCAGCAGCTTAACTCACTCCTCAGTCGATGGGCAGTTCTTC
.	TRBV15	TRBJ2-5	once	CATSPRRQETQYF	TGTGCCACCAGCCCCCGACGTCAAGAGACCCAGTACTTC
TRBD1	TRBV5-4	TRBJ1-6	.	CTSPGQGYSPLHF	TGTACCAGCCCGGGACAGGGGTATTCACCCCTCCACTTT
.	TRBV6-5	TRBJ2-3	many	CASSYGTGYTDTQYF	TGTGCCAGCAGTTACGGGACGGGCTACACAGATACGCAGTATTTT
.	TRBV6-5	TRBJ2-1	many	CASRGGGSSYNEQFF	TGTGCCAGCAGAGGGGGAGGGAGCTCCTACAATGAGCAGTTCTTC
TRBD1	TRBV2	TRBJ2-7	many	CAISDRVSYEQYF	TGTGCCATCTCCGACAGGGTATCCTACGAGCAGTACTTC
.	TRBV18	TRBJ1-2	many	CASSPPGADYGYTF	TGTGCCAGCTCACCACCGGGGGCAGACTATGGCTACACCTTC
TRBD2	TRBV7-9	TRBJ2-7	many	CAGSLASGSYEQYF	TGTGCCGGCAGCTTAGCTAGCGGGAGTTACGAGCAGTACTTC
TRBD1	TRBV20-1	TRBJ1-4	many	CSARGTGTGITEKLFF	TGCAGTGCTAGAGGAACCGGGACAGGGATTACTGAAAAACTGTTTTTT
TRBD1	TRBV6-1	TRBJ2-1	many	CASSGLDRSKQFF	TGTGCCAGCAGTGGATTGGACAGGAGTAAGCAGTTCTTC
.	TRBV19	TRBJ2-2	many	CASSIEGGITGELFF	TGTGCCAGTAGTATAGAAGGCGGAATCACCGGGGAGCTGTTTTTT
.	TRBV5-1	TRBJ2-2	many	CASSVQGSNTGELFF	TGCGCCAGCAGCGTACAGGGATCGAACACCGGGGAGCTGTTTTTT
.	TRBV27	TRBJ1-5	many	CASGLTFPPHSNQPQHF	TGTGCCAGCGGCCTAACCTTCCCCCCCCATAGCAATCAGCCCCAGCATTTT
.	TRBV12-3/TRBV12-4	TRBJ2-3	many	CASSLKMWTETDTQYF	TGTGCCAGCAGTTTAAAAATGTGGACAGAGACGGATACGCAGTATTTT
TRBD2	TRBV25-1	TRBJ2-7	.	CASSESVRYTGEWSLAGIADEQYF	TGTGCCAGCAGTGAATCTGTGCGATATACGGGTGAGTGGTCCTTAGCGGGAATAGCGGACGAGCAGTACTTC
TRBD2	TRBV6-6	TRBJ2-3	.	CAGKRSGAQTDTQYF	TGTGCCGGCAAACGAAGCGGGGCTCAAACAGATACGCAGTATTTT
.	TRBV20-1	TRBJ2-1	many	CSARALAGSPWDEQFF	TGCAGTGCTAGAGCTTTGGCGGGATCCCCATGGGATGAGCAGTTCTTC
TRBD2	TRBV7-2	TRBJ2-5	many	CASEPRTSGKETQYF	TGTGCCAGCGAGCCGAGGACTAGCGGGAAGGAGACCCAGTACTTC
.	TRBV2	TRBJ1-5	once	CASSVHSNQPQHF	TGTGCCAGCAGTGTACATAGCAATCAGCCCCAGCATTTC
TRBD2	TRBV2	TRBJ2-1	many	CASNALAGGLSNEQFF	TGTGCCAGCAACGCCCTAGCGGGAGGGCTTAGCAATGAGCAGTTCTTC
TRBD1	TRBV11-3	TRBJ2-2	many	CASSTALGQLNTGELFF	TGTGCCAGCAGCACGGCACTGGGACAGTTGAACACCGGGGAGCTGTTTTTT
.	TRBV19	TRBJ1-1	few	CASSYVNTEAFF	TGTGCCAGTAGTTACGTGAACACTGAAGCTTTCTTT
.	TRBV4-3	TRBJ2-7	.	CTSSQDGRRGKVEQYF	TGCACCAGCAGCCAAGATGGTCGGCGCGGTAAGGTCGAGCAGTACTTC
TRBD2	TRBV20-1	TRBJ2-1	.	CSASPPPLAGNNEQFF	TGCAGTGCTAGTCCTCCTCCACTAGCGGGAAATAATGAGCAGTTCTTC
TRBD1	TRBV7-9	TRBJ1-2	.	CASSSGTGGSDGYTF	TGTGCCAGCAGCTCCGGGACAGGGGGCAGCGATGGCTACACCTTC
TRBD1	TRBV9	TRBJ2-2	many	CASSVPKTGANTGELFF	TGTGCCAGCAGCGTGCCCAAAACAGGGGCGAACACCGGGGAGCTGTTTTTT
TRBD2	TRBV5-1	TRBJ2-5	many	CASSWGTSGSETQYF	TGCGCCAGCAGCTGGGGGACTAGCGGGAGCGAGACCCAGTACTTC
.	TRBV25-1	TRBJ1-1	many	CASKANPWNTEAFF	TGTGCCAGCAAAGCTAACCCGTGGAACACTGAAGCTTTCTTT
.	TRBV11-2	TRBJ2-3	many	CASSFGNRDTQYF	TGTGCCAGCAGCTTTGGGAACAGGGATACGCAGTATTTT
TRBD2	TRBV20-1	TRBJ2-5	.	CSASPGLAGGETQYF	TGCAGTGCCAGTCCAGGACTAGCAGGTGGAGAGACCCAGTACTTC
TRBD1	TRBV27	TRBJ2-7	many	CASKYGTGLYEQYF	TGTGCCAGCAAGTACGGGACAGGACTCTACGAGCAGTACTTC
TRBD2	TRBV2	TRBJ2-1	many	CASNIAGGTYNEQFF	TGTGCCAGCAATATAGCGGGAGGCACCTACAATGAGCAGTTCTTC
.	TRBV12-3/TRBV12-4	TRBJ2-1	many	CASSSSHEQFF	.
.	TRBV27	TRBJ2-3	.	CASKTQRGTDTQYF	TGTGCCAGCAAAACCCAGCGTGGCACAGATACGCAGTATTTT
.	TRBV9	TRBJ1-5	many	CASSVASRLRPQHF	TGTGCCAGCAGCGTAGCTTCCCGCCTCCGGCCCCAGCATTTT